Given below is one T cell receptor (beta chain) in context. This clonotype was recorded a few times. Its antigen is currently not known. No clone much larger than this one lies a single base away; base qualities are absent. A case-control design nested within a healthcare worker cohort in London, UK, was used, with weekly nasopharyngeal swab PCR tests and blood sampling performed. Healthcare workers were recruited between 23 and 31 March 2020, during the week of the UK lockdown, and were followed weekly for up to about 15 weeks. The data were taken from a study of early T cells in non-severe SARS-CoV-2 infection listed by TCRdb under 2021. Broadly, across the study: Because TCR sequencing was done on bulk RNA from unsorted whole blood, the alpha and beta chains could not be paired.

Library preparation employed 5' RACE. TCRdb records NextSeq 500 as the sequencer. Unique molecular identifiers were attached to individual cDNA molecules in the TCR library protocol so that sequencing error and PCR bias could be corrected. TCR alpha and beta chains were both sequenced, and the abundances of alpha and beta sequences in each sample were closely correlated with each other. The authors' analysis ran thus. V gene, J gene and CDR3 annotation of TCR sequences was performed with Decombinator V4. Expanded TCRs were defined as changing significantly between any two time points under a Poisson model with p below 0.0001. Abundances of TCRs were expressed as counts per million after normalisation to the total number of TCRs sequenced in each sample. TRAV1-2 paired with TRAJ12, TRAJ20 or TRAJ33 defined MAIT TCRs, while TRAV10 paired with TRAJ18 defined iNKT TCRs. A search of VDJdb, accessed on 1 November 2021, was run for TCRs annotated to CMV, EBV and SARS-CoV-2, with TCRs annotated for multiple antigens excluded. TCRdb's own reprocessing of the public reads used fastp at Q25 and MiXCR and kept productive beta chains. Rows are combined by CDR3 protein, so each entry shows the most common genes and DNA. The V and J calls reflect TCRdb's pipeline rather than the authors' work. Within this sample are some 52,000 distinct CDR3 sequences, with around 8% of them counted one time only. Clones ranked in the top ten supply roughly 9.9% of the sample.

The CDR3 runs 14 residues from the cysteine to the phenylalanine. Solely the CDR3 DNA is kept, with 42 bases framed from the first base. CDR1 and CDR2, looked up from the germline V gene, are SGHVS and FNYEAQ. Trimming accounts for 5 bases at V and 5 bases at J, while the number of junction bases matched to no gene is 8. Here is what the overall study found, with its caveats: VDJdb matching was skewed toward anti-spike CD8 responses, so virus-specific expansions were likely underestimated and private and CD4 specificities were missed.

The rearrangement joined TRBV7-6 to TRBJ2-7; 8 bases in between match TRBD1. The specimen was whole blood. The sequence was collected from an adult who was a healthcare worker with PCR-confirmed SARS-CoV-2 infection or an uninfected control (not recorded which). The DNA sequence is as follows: TGTGCCAGCAGCCCAACAGGGGGTAGGAACGAGCAGTACTTC. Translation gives CASSPTGGRNEQYF.